This record looks at one T cell receptor beta chain sequence and its context. What it binds is not known. Assay used: immunoSEQ multiplex PCR; TCRdb lists only in-frame clones, some missing. This sample carries more than 95,000 clones, about 87% of them seen once, and the ten largest clones take approximately 22%. The sample comes from a study of T cell responses to AZD1222 COVID-19 vaccine. Broader study findings: There were mostly white British donors and more females than males, and clonal diversity was possibly underestimated. An increase in Spike-specific TCR breadth and depth was observed after two AZD1222 doses. A reported finding is that nearly half of spike-specific TCRs target unmutated variant regions.

This receptor was taken from an adult in good health. The sample in question was peripheral blood, obtained on day 0 of AZD1222 vaccination.

CDR3 protein: CASSWGQAGLETQYF. CDR3 nucleotides: TGTGCCAGCAGCTGGGGACAGGCGGGCCTAGAGACCCAGTACTTC. The V call is TRBV7-8, the J call TRBJ2-5; 8 nucleotides line up with TRBD1. The length of the CDR3 is 15 residues. The germline V gene has CDR1 SGHVS and CDR2 FQNEAQ. Germline trimming cut 4 bases from V and 4 bases from J; bases unmatched to any gene: 8.